The T cell receptor (beta chain) described here comes from a study of blood T cell repertoires in COVID-19 (dated by TCRdb to 2020 to 2021). Looking at the study overall: Collaborator samples came from the United States, Italy and Spain and covered acute and convalescent phases of COVID-19. The material from the prospective study consisted of cDNA or gDNA derived from T cells, B-cell-depleted T cells, or PBMCs. Subjects who had been exposed to COVID-19, were actively infected with it, or had recovered from it provided the deeply sampled blood TCRbeta repertoires that made up the dataset. The repertoires were made available in a free public database intended to serve as a resource for research on the immune response to SARS-CoV-2. Samples were obtained from the ongoing ImmuneRACE study (first 160 participants) and from 1,254 subjects provided by 6 global collaborators. Nearly every sample came with metadata listing a de-identified subject ID, COVID-19 status, age in years and sex. Where available, HLA class I and class II types were obtained from metadata supplied by the sample provider rather than from assay-based typing.

Study-wide conclusions, independent of this receptor: How much clinical and demographic metadata was included differed by source and by participant, and the metadata was provided uncurated.

Another Seattle source contributed samples from volunteer blood donors who had recovered from COVID-19. The collaborating institutions used their own protocols to collect whole blood in K2EDTA tubes. For TCRbeta analysis, collaborators shipped samples as frozen whole blood, isolated PBMCs, or DNA extracted from either of those sample types. Note on this clone: Which antigen it targets is not known. No base quality values were provided; no much bigger clone lies one nucleotide off.

The immunoSEQ Assay, a bias-controlled multiplex PCR, was used to amplify TCRbeta CDR3 regions from genomic DNA. The authors' analysis ran thus. Within the assay, amplification of reference gene primers was used to estimate how many nucleated cells each sample contained. To quantify the absolute abundance of each unique TCRbeta CDR3 rearrangement, sequence reads were collapsed and filtered. For each sample, productive Simpson clonality was calculated as the square root of Simpson's diversity index across productive rearrangements. The immuneACCESS repertoire file appears here via TCRdb, limited to in-frame rearrangements. These files lack a portion of the clones; in checked studies, under half of the deficit traces to unresolved V genes, and the cause of the others is not known. The DNA was the basis for D and trimming; V, J and clone size are from that table. The sample records roughly 120,000 clones, less than 90% of which are singletons. About 8% of the sample is held by the ten biggest clonotypes.

Taken from the germline V gene (reference sequence), the CDR1 and CDR2 loops are LGHDT and YNNKEL. The CDR3 has 15 amino acids, counting the end cysteine and phenylalanine. Only the CDR3 DNA stays, 45 bases, in frame from base 1. Trimming removed 1 base from V and 4 bases from J, leaving 11 bases between the germline ends. This receptor was identified in a man between 65 and 85 years old who had recovered from COVID-19. The V and J genes are TRBV3-1 (or the pseudogene TRBV3-2) and TRBJ2-1; 6 matching bases give a weak D call of TRBD2. Source material: peripheral blood. The CDR3 corresponds to CASSQGDFSYNEQFF. Here is the DNA: TGTGCCAGCAGCCAAGGGGACTTCAGTTACAATGAGCAGTTCTTC.